This T cell receptor beta chain was captured in a study of early T cells in non-severe SARS-CoV-2 infection. On the study more broadly: Sequencing input comprised bulk RNA from unsorted whole blood; chain pairing was not available. Study findings and constraints: Missing private and CD4 specificities, VDJdb matching favored anti-spike CD8 responses.

The germline CDR1 and CDR2 sequences are MGHRA and YSYEKL. The germline V and J ends were trimmed by 1 base and 4 bases, with 13 bases remaining between them. CDR3 length: 15 residues. This clonotype was picked up a small number of times. Its antigen is still unknown. Researchers tagged individual cDNA molecules with unique molecular identifiers. TCRdb reprocessed the 5' RACE reads via MiXCR and lists one record per CDR3 protein. This table has approximately 77,000 distinct CDR3 sequences, roughly 12% appearing once. The specimen comprised whole blood, sampled at baseline. This chain joins TRBV4-1 and TRBJ1-2; D is uncertain. This TCR derives from an adult who was a healthcare worker with PCR-confirmed SARS-CoV-2 infection or an uninfected control (not recorded which). The donor label of this sample is uncertain. CDR3 region: CASSQASGPFYGYTF. The CDR3 DNA reads TGCGCCAGCAGCCAAGCATCGGGCCCCTTCTATGGCTACACCTTC.